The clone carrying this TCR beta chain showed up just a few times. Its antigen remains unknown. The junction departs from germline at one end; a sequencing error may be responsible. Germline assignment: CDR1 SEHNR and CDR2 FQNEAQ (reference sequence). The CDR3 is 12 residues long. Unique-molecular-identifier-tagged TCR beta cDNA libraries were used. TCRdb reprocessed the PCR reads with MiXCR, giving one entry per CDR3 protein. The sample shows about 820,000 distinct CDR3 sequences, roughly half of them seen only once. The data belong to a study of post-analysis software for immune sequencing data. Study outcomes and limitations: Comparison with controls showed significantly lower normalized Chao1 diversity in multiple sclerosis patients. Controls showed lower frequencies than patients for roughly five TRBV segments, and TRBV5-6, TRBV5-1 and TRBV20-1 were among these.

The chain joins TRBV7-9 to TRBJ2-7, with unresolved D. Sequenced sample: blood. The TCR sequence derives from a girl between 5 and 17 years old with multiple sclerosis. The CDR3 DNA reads TGTGCCGGCAGCTTGGATAGTTACGAGCAGTACTTC. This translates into CAGSLDSYEQYF.